This is a list of T cell receptor beta chains from one sample in a study of shared clonotypes between healthy human individuals. Method: immunoSEQ multiplex PCR; TCRdb's copy keeps in-frame clones and lacks some. The table lists 700,000 to 950,000 clones, around 96% of them singletons. Material for sequencing was naive CD8+ T cells sorted from blood. The source is a man between 25 and 39 years old in good health. CDR3s include the opening cysteine and the closing phenylalanine or tryptophan. Clone size is not always given. Where it is, it says once, few, many or a class for expanded clones.

v_call,j_call,cdr3_length,clone_size,cdr3_aa
TRBV6-1,TRBJ2-7,13,-,CASAALNPYEQYF
TRBV11-2,TRBJ2-7,13,-,CASSSGGTGEQYF
TRBV25-1,TRBJ2-3,17,-,CASSESIPPSATDTQYF
TRBV7-9,TRBJ2-7,13,-,CASSSGLTYEQYF
TRBV5-4,TRBJ2-1,13,-,CASNLPGSVEQFF
TRBV14,TRBJ2-7,12,-,CASSQGAYEQYF
TRBV5-1,TRBJ1-1,13,-,CASSEAWNTEAFF
TRBV27,TRBJ1-2,14,-,CASSFRGPVYGYTF
TRBV10-3,TRBJ2-3,11,-,CAIADSDTQYF
TRBV14,TRBJ2-1,15,-,CASSQEGFGYNEQFF
TRBV30,TRBJ2-3,15,-,CAWSETGADTDTQYF
TRBV6-5,TRBJ2-1,11,once,CASSAGSEQFF
TRBV11-2,TRBJ1-1,12,-,CASSFFGGEAFF
TRBV6-5,TRBJ2-7,12,-,CASSTLDYEQYF
TRBV6-5,TRBJ2-7,15,-,CASSYWAGVSYEQYF
TRBV10-2,TRBJ2-7,14,-,CASSEWTYSYEQYF
TRBV6-5,TRBJ2-4,15,-,CASSYSGGTKNIQYF
TRBV5-1,TRBJ2-7,15,-,CASSLEPGQGYEQYF
TRBV7-9,TRBJ2-7,15,-,CASSFYPGGPGEQYF
TRBV27,TRBJ1-1,12,-,CASSFIGDEAFF
TRBV12-2,TRBJ2-3,19,once,CASRLAPGTSGRDVGTQYF
TRBV11-2,TRBJ1-1,13,-,CASSQTGGTEAFF
TRBV5-4,TRBJ2-7,15,-,CASSLDKRGSYEQYF
TRBV27,TRBJ2-1,11,-,CASRRGGEQFF
TRBV4-1,TRBJ1-2,14,-,CASSPGTGGYGYTF
TRBV27,TRBJ2-3,13,-,CASSLAGAHTQYF
TRBV7-9,TRBJ2-5,16,-,CASSPPNPVGQETQYF